The present entry profiles one T cell receptor beta chain with its context. Its target is unknown. The junction and the germline gene differ at one end; a read error may be behind it. This entry belongs to a study of OX40 agonist ivuxolimab in advanced cancers. At the level of the study: All patients had ivuxolimab intravenously every 2 weeks at 0.01 to 10 mg/kg.

Germline CDR1 reads MNHNS; CDR2 reads SASEGT. The CDR3 sequence is 15 residues long. Only in-frame clones appear in the TCRdb table, and some are missing; sequencing was by immunoSEQ multiplex PCR. The table shows roughly 70,000 clones, with approximately 88% occurring only once. Broader study findings: Both CD4+ and CD8+ T cell populations in blood had undergone clonal expansion by week 6 at 0.1 to 3.0 mg/kg.

The TCR comes from an adult with an advanced solid tumor such as melanoma, head and neck, liver or kidney cancer. Source: CD4+ or CD8+ T cells sorted from blood, taken in a trial of the OX40 agonist ivuxolimab. This chain uses TRBV6-1 with TRBJ2-7; D might be TRBD2 (5 bases). This CDR3 reads CANSETDRGRYEQYF. In DNA, the CDR3 is TGTGCCAACAGTGAAACCGACCGGGGTCGCTACGAGCAGTACTTC.